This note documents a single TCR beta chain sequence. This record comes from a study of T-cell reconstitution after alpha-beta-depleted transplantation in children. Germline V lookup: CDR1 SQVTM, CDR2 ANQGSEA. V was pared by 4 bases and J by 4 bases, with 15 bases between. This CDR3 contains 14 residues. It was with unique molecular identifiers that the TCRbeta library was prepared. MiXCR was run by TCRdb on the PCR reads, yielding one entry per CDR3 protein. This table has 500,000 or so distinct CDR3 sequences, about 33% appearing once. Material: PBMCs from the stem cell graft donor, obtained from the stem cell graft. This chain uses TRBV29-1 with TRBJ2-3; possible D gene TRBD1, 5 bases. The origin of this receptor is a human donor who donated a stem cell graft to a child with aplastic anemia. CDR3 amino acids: CSVGRPQGPDTQYF. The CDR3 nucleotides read TGCAGCGTTGGCAGACCCCAGGGCCCAGATACGCAGTATTTT.